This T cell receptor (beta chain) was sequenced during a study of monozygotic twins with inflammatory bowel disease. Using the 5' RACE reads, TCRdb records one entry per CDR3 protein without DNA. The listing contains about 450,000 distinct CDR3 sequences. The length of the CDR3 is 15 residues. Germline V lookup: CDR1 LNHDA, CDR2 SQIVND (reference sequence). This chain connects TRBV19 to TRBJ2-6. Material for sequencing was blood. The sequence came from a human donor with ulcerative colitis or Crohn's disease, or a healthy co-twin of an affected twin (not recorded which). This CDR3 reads CASSMSSSGANVLTF.